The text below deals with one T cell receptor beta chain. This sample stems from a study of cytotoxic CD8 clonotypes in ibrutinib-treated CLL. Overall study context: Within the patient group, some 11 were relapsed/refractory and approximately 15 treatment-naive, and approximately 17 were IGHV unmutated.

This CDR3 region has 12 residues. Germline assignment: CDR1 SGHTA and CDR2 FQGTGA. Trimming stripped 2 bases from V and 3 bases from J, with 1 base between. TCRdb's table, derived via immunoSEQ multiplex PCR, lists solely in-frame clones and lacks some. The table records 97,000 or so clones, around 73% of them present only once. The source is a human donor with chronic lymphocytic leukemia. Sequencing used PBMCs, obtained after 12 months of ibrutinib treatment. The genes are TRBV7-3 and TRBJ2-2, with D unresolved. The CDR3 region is CASSLDTGELFF. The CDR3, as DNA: TGTGCCAGCAGCTTAGACACCGGGGAGCTGTTTTTT.